The 19 T cell receptor beta chains listed next were all sequenced from one sample in a study of glioma-infiltrating T cells after dendritic cell vaccination (dated by TCRdb to about 2016). Library preparation used the immunoSEQ multiplex PCR assay. This immuneACCESS table, as held by TCRdb, lists in-frame sequences with V and J called but not all clones. Of the missing ones, under half trace to an unresolved V gene in checked studies; the others have no known cause. This sample is represented by tens of thousands of clones; more than 75% of them were singletons. Of the sample, about 2.3% falls within the top ten clones. The time point label for this specimen denotes: after dendritic cell vaccination, including at tumor progression/relapse. The sequencing here drew on blood, taken after dendritic cell vaccination. These TCRs come from a human donor with glioblastoma.

This clone was counted only a few times. V usage is TRBV2 and J usage is TRBJ2-7, with TRBD2 identical over 9 bases. CDR1 and CDR2 from the germline V gene are SNHLY and FYNNEI. This CDR3 has 15 residues. The J segment lost 4 bases and the V segment lost 2 bases, leaving 6 bases of the junction unmatched. The CDR3 DNA sequence: TGTGCCAGCAGTGAACAAGCGGGGGGTTATTACGAGCAGTACTTC. It encodes CASSEQAGGYYEQYF.

The V and J genes are TRBV19 and TRBJ2-7; the match to TRBD2 covers 14 bases. Unmatched junction bases numbered 3, after V lost 5 bases and J lost 3 bases. This CDR3 region has 15 residues. Germline CDR1 LNHDA, CDR2 SQIVND (reference sequence). CDR3 amino acids: CASSPGTSGSYEQYF. The CDR3 nucleotides read TGTGCCAGTAGTCCAGGGACTAGCGGGAGCTACGAGCAGTACTTC.

The chain combines TRBV5-1 with TRBJ2-1; 10 bases are a match to TRBD2. Germline CDR1 and CDR2: SGHRS and YFSETQ. V lost 6 bases to trimming and J lost 6 bases; unmatched junction nucleotides: 18. This CDR3 has 18 residues. For the CDR3, the DNA is TGCGCCAGCACCTCCCAAGCTGCTAGCGGGGGATTAGTCAATGAGCAGTTCTTC. Encoded protein: CASTSQAASGGLVNEQFF.

The chain combines TRBV9 with TRBJ2-3, with D possibly matching TRBD2 (5 bases). V was shortened by 3 bases and J by 5 bases, with 16 bases between the two germline ends. CDR3 length equals 15 residues. The germline V gene has CDR1 SGDLS and CDR2 YYNGEE. The CDR3 DNA reads TGTGCCAGCAGCGAGAGGGCCCTTTCGGTAGATACGCAGTATTTT. Amino acid sequence: CASSERALSVDTQYF.

V usage is TRBV7-2 and J usage is TRBJ2-3, with 15 bases lining up with TRBD2. The V gene's germline CDR1 is SGHTA and CDR2 FQGNSA. V was clipped by 4 bases and J by 5 bases; unmatched bases: 4. The CDR3 is 16 residues long. CDR3 sequence (DNA): TGTGCCAGCAGCTCGTGGACTAGCGGGAGGGAAGATACGCAGTATTTT. Amino acid sequence: CASSSWTSGREDTQYF.

This chain joins TRBV19 and TRBJ2-7; 8 positions match TRBD1. V was clipped by 1 base and J by 0 bases; unmatched bases: 2. CDR3 length equals 15 residues. The V gene's germline CDR1 is LNHDA and CDR2 SQIVND (reference sequence). The DNA for the CDR3 is TGTGCCAGTAGTATAGGGACAGGGAGCTCCTACGAGCAGTACTTC. Residues: CASSIGTGSSYEQYF.

This clone was recorded once. This chain connects TRBV6-1 to TRBJ1-1; the D gene is possibly TRBD1 (6 bases). Trimming removed 5 bases from V and 2 bases from J, with 15 bases in between. Per germline, CDR1 MNHNS and CDR2 SASEGT. The CDR3 has 15 amino acids. The DNA of the CDR3 is TGTGCCAGCAGTAAAACCCCGACAGGAAACACTGAAGCTTTCTTT. Translating it yields CASSKTPTGNTEAFF.

The chain uses TRBV5-1 and TRBJ2-2; 7 nucleotides align to TRBD2. The CDR3 loop spans 15 amino acids. CDR1 and CDR2 (germline): SGHRS, YFSETQ. V lost 4 bases to trimming and J lost 2 bases; unmatched junction nucleotides: 5. The CDR3 is CASSLGTTNTGELFF. As DNA, the CDR3 is TGCGCCAGCAGCCTCGGGACTACCAACACCGGGGAGCTGTTTTTT.

V and J are TRBV19 and TRBJ1-2; no firm D call. CDR3 length: 15 residues. V was cut by 2 bases and J by 3 bases, with 13 bases left in between. CDR1 LNHDA and CDR2 SQIVND come from the germline V gene (reference sequence). The CDR3 region is CASSIIGIADYGYTF. As DNA, the CDR3 is TGTGCCAGTAGTATAATCGGGATTGCTGACTATGGCTACACCTTC.

The chain uses TRBV29-1 and TRBJ2-7, with D maybe TRBD1 (7 bases). Germline-derived CDR1 and CDR2 are SQVTM and ANQGSEA. V dropped 6 bases and J dropped 7 bases, with 19 bases sitting between them. The CDR3 runs to 13 residues. This CDR3 is CSVGHRGRGEQYF. CDR3 DNA: TGCAGCGTCGGTCACAGGGGCCGGGGGGAGCAGTACTTC.

This sequence joins TRBV11-3 and TRBJ2-7; a weak D match, TRBD1 (6 bases). CDR1 and CDR2 (germline): SGHNT, YENEEA. This CDR3 has 16 amino acids. V gave up 4 bases and J gave up 5 bases, with 21 bases separating them. The CDR3 DNA reads TGTGCCAGCAGCTCCCCCACGGGACACAGGGACGACGAGCAGTACTTC. Translating gives CASSSPTGHRDDEQYF.

The V call is TRBV5-1, the J call TRBJ2-1, with a tentative D call TRBD2 (5 bases). The germline gives CDR1 SGHRS, CDR2 YFSETQ. The V end lost 4 bases, the J end lost 3 bases, and 11 bases lay between the germline ends. The CDR3 is 14 amino acids. The CDR3 region is CASSPEAGYNEQFF. The CDR3 DNA follows: TGCGCCAGCAGCCCGGAGGCAGGCTACAATGAGCAGTTCTTC. Looking up the rest from reference TRBV5-1 and TRBJ2-1 gives the full variable domain: KAGVTQTPRYLIKTRGQQVTLSCSPISGHRSVSWYQQTPGQGLQFLFEYFSETQRNKGNFPGRFSGRQFSNSRSEMNVSTLELGDSALYLCASSPEAGYNEQFFGPGTRLTVL.

This chain joins TRBV5-1 and TRBJ2-5; TRBD1 is a possible D gene (6 bases). The V gene's germline CDR1 is SGHRS and CDR2 YFSETQ. The CDR3 covers 14 residues. Trimming removed 0 bases from V and 5 bases from J, with 11 bases in between. The CDR3 nucleotides are TGCGCCAGCAGCTTGGCACAGGGTTGGGAGACCCAGTACTTC. Amino acid sequence: CASSLAQGWETQYF.

This chain links TRBV4-2 with TRBJ2-2; maybe TRBD2 (5 bases). The germline V gene has CDR1 LGHNA and CDR2 YNFKEQ. V lost 6 bases and J 4 bases, leaving 18 bases between the germline ends. There are 16 residues in the CDR3. CDR3 sequence (DNA): TGTGCCAGCAGGCGTTTGGAGGCTTCCCTCACCGGGGAGCTGTTTTTT. Translating it yields CASRRLEASLTGELFF.

This chain links TRBV5-1 with TRBJ1-2; TRBD1 matches 7 bases. V was pared by 3 bases and J by 3 bases, with 5 bases of the junction left unmatched. The CDR3 consists of 14 residues. CDR1 and CDR2 from the germline V gene are SGHRS and YFSETQ. The CDR3 sequence: CASSSTQGYYGYTF. CDR3 nucleotide sequence: TGCGCCAGCAGCTCCACACAGGGGTACTATGGCTACACCTTC.

V is TRBV6-5 and J is TRBJ2-1; D is possibly TRBD1 (6 bases). Germline V gives CDR1 MNHEY, CDR2 SVGAGI. The CDR3 runs 14 residues. The germline V and J ends were trimmed by 8 bases and 3 bases, with 14 bases remaining between them. CDR3 amino acids: CASLAGTNYNEQFF. In DNA form, the CDR3 reads TGTGCCAGCCTAGCCGGGACAAACTACAATGAGCAGTTCTTC.

The rearrangement uses TRBV11-3 and TRBJ2-7; TRBD1 might be the D (5 bases). Germline V CDR1 and CDR2: SGHNT, YENEEA. V shed 2 bases and J shed 4 bases, with 18 bases lying between them. This CDR3 is 16 amino acids long. CDR3 coding DNA: TGTGCCAGCAGCTTACAGGGTTCGGCGTCTTCGTACGAGCAGTACTTC. Translation: CASSLQGSASSYEQYF. The whole variable domain, remainder taken from reference TRBV11-3 and TRBJ2-7, is EAGVVQSPRYKIIEKKQPVAFWCNPISGHNTLYWYLQNLGQGPELLIRYENEEAVDDSQLPKDRFSAERLKGVDSTLKIQPAELGDSAVYLCASSLQGSASSYEQYFGPGTRLTVT.

This clone was picked up one time. The chain uses TRBV5-1 and TRBJ2-7; 8 bases align to TRBD1. V dropped 7 bases and J dropped 6; count of bases not matched to a gene: 15. CDR1 and CDR2 from the germline V gene are SGHRS and YFSETQ. The CDR3 has 15 residues. CDR3 nucleotides: TGCGCCAGCGACACCGACAGGGGTTTCCTTTGCGAGCAGTACTTC. Encoded protein: CASDTDRGFLCEQYF.

The chain employs TRBV5-1 and TRBJ2-6, with D hard to call. Trimming removed 2 bases at V and 4 bases at J, with 7 bases between. CDR1 is SGHRS and CDR2 is YFSETQ in the germline V gene. CDR3 length: 14 residues. The CDR3 here is CASSLITGANVLTF. The CDR3, as DNA: TGCGCCAGCAGCTTAATTACAGGGGCCAACGTCCTGACTTTC.